One sample yielded the 5 T cell receptor beta chains listed below, sequenced in a study of blood T cell repertoires in COVID-19. Method: immunoSEQ multiplex PCR; TCRdb's copy keeps in-frame clones and lacks some. Of 100,000 or so clones listed, around 83% are singletons. The sample taken for sequencing was peripheral blood. All receptors come from a man in his sixties or seventies with active or convalescent COVID-19.

The rearrangement uses TRBV30 and TRBJ2-2, with a weak D call TRBD2 (6 bases). The CDR3 covers 12 residues. CDR1 and CDR2 from the germline V gene are GTSNPN and SVGIG (reference sequence). V was cut by 4 bases and J by 4 bases, with 7 bases left in between. Here the CDR3 DNA reads TGTGCCTGGAACGGGGGCACCGGGGAGCTGTTTTTT. This encodes CAWNGGTGELFF.

V gene TRBV2 combines with J gene TRBJ1-5; 7 nucleotides match TRBD1. This CDR3 spans 14 amino acids. The V gene's germline CDR1 is SNHLY and CDR2 FYNNEI. V lost 5 bases and J lost 2; bases outside the gene matches: 3. CDR3 nucleotides: TGTGCCAGCAGTCAGGGGGGTGGCAATCAGCCCCAGCATTTT. Translated: CASSQGGGNQPQHF.

V and J are TRBV6-5 and TRBJ1-6, with 7 bases matching TRBD1. Germline V gene sequence: CDR1 MNHEY, CDR2 SVGAGI. The CDR3 extends over 14 amino acids. V lost 7 bases, J lost 7 bases, and 7 bases stayed unmatched. The CDR3 region is CASNLGGRNSPLHF. The CDR3 region has the DNA TGTGCCAGCAACCTAGGGGGCCGGAATTCACCCCTCCACTTT.

The chain is built from TRBV14 and TRBJ2-3; D unresolved. V lost 2 bases and J 4 bases, leaving 10 bases between the germline ends. CDR1 and CDR2 (germline): SGHDN, FVKESK. CDR3 length: 14 residues. CDR3 sequence (DNA): TGTGCCAGCAGCCAATATATGGGCGCAGATACGCAGTATTTT. Amino acids: CASSQYMGADTQYF.

This clone was picked up a small number of times. CDR3 nucleotides: TGTGCCAGCAGTCCAAGACCGGGACAGGGGACTTCGAACACTGAAGCTTTCTTT. Its protein is CASSPRPGQGTSNTEAFF. This chain links TRBV28 with TRBJ1-1, with TRBD1 matching 10 bases. The trim removed 5 bases at V and 1 base at J, leaving 13 bases unmatched. The CDR3 has 18 residues. The germline V gene has CDR1 MDHEN and CDR2 SYDVKM.